This TCR beta chain stems from a study of T cells after yellow fever vaccination. This clonotype was found many times. Looked up from germline, CDR1 is DFQATT and CDR2 is SNEGSKA (reference sequence). The CDR3 length is 15 residues. J lost 7 bases, V lost 6 bases, and 16 bases had no gene match. TCRdb independently ran MiXCR on the 5' RACE reads; one entry per CDR3 protein. The sample holds 500,000 to 650,000 distinct CDR3 sequences, roughly 13% seen once. The receptor's source is a man aged 30 to 45 who received the YFV17D yellow fever vaccine. The sequenced sample was PBMCs, obtained on the day of the yellow fever booster vaccination. V and J are TRBV20-1 and TRBJ2-7, with 9 bases that match TRBD2. CDR3 nucleotide sequence: TGCAGTGCGGAGAGTAGCGGGAGCGGGTCTCGGGAGCAGTACTTC. This sequence encodes CSAESSGSGSREQYF.